The TCR beta chain described here comes from a study of cytomegalovirus exposure and HLA in healthy donors. Primers: 60 Vbeta forward and 13 Jbeta reverse. The table came from immunoSEQ multiplex PCR; TCRdb's copy has only in-frame clones and leaves some out. The sample yields tens of thousands of clones, roughly 69% seen once. This clone has more than one count but fewer than ten. Its antigen is undetermined. The CDR3 has 18 residues. With 2 bases clipped from V and 2 bases from J, the junction kept 14 bases outside the gene matches. CDR1 is SGHDT, CDR2 YYEEEE, per germline. Study results and caveats: Upon later analysis, TCR association rates were observed to vary by HLA locus, being highest for DRB1 and lowest for HLA-C.

The sequenced sample was PBMCs. The J gene is TRBJ2-3, the V gene TRBV5-6, with 7 bases identical to TRBD1. This receptor was identified in a woman between 45 and 65 years old in good health and CMV-seropositive. The CDR3 region is CASSLTTGRTYYTDTQYF. DNA for the CDR3: TGTGCCAGCAGCTTAACGACAGGGAGAACATATTACACAGATACGCAGTATTTT.